This T cell receptor beta chain was sequenced in a study of cytomegalovirus exposure and HLA in healthy donors. Broader study findings: A later analysis linked 15,000 to 20,000 TCR beta sequences to HLA alleles at 0.05 false discovery rate. Highly shared variants forming one cluster were likely a sequencing artifact. TCR beta chains numbering more than 150 were designated cytomegalovirus-associated.

The CDR3 length is 13 residues. Trimming at V came to 3 bases and at J to 7 bases, leaving 3 bases not matched to a gene. The germline V gene encodes CDR1 SGHRS and CDR2 YFSETQ. Primers included in the PCR were 60 Vbeta and 13 Jbeta primers. Clones were sequenced by immunoSEQ multiplex PCR, and TCRdb holds only the in-frame ones, with some missing. The profile shows some 150,000 clones, 60% to 80% of them singletons. As to this clone: The antigen is undetermined.

The sample comprised PBMCs. The TCR was taken from a man between 18 and 35 years old in good health and CMV-seropositive. The V and J genes are TRBV5-1 and TRBJ2-1; 8 positions match TRBD1. CDR3 residues: CASSSGQGNEQFF. In DNA form, the CDR3 reads TGCGCCAGCAGCTCAGGACAGGGAAATGAGCAGTTCTTC.